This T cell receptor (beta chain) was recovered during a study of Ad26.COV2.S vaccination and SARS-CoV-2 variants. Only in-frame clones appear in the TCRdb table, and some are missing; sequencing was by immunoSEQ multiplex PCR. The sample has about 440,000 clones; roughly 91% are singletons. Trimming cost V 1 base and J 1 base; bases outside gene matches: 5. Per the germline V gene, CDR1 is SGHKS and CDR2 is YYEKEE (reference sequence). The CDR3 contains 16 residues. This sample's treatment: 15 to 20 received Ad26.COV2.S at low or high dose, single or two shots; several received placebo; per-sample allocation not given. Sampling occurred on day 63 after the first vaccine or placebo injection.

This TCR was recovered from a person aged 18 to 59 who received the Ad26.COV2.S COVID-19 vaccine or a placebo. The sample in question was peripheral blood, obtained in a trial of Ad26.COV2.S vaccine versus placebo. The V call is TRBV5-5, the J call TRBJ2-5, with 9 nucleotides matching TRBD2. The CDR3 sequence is CASSLRRLAAQETQYF. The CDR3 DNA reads TGTGCCAGCAGCTTGAGGAGACTAGCGGCCCAAGAGACCCAGTACTTC.